This T cell receptor beta chain was identified in a study of T cells and Merkel cell carcinoma outcomes. The study, taken as a whole, reports: Reportedly, T-cell repertoire with density predicts Merkel cell carcinoma outcomes.

A word on this clone: Antigen: not known. A read error may produce the germline difference seen at one junction end.

TCRdb keeps only in-frame clones here, not all; method: immunoSEQ multiplex PCR. This sample has a few hundred clones, with around 91% found just once. Germline V lookup: CDR1 SNHLY, CDR2 FYNNEI. The CDR3 runs to 12 residues. The chain has TRBV2 and TRBJ2-3, with D uncertain. Source material: tumor tissue from Merkel cell carcinoma. The receptor was isolated from a human donor with Merkel cell carcinoma. The CDR3 coding sequence is TGTGCCAGCAGTGTCGCAACAGATATGCAGTATTTT. Residues: CASSVATDMQYF.